This T cell receptor (beta chain) derives from a study of blood T cell repertoires in COVID-19. About the study: The analysed material was cDNA or gDNA that came from T cells, B-cell-depleted T cells, or PBMCs.

Participant-given clinical history determined each cohort assignment. Data came from immunoSEQ multiplex PCR; TCRdb stores just in-frame clones and leaves some out. In the table there are more than 400,000 clones, approximately 90% of which are singletons. Germline CDR1 MGHRA, CDR2 YSYEKL. The CDR3 has 16 amino acids. The germline V and J ends were trimmed by 4 bases and 1 base, with 14 bases remaining between them. The source of this sequence is a woman younger than 30 who had recovered from COVID-19. The sequenced sample was PBMCs or T cells enriched from blood (not recorded which). The V gene is TRBV4-1, the J gene TRBJ2-1; tentatively, D is TRBD1 (6 bases). CDR3 sequence: CASSRIQGLSYNEQFF. Written as DNA, the CDR3 is TGCGCCAGCAGCCGCATACAGGGCTTATCCTACAATGAGCAGTTCTTC.